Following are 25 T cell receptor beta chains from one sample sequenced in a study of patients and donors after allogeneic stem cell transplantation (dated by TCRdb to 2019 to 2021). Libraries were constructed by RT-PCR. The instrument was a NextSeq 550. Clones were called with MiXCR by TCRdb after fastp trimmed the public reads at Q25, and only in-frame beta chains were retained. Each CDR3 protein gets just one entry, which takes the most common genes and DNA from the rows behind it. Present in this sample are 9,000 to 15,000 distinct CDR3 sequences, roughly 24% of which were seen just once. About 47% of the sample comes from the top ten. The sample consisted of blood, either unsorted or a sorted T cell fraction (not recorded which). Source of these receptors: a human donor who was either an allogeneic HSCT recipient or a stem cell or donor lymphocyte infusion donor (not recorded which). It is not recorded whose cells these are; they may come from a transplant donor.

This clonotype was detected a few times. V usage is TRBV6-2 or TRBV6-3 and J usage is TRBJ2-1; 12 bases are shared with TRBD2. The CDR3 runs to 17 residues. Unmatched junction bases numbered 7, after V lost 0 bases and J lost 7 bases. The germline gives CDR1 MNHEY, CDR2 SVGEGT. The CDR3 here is CASSYSIGLAGGNEQFF. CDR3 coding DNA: TGTGCCAGCAGTTACTCGATAGGGCTAGCGGGAGGGAATGAGCAGTTCTTC.

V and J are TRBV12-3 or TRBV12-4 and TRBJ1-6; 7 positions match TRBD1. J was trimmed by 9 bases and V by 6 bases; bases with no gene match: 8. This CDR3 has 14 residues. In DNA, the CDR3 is TGTGCCAGCAGCCAAACAGGGGCCTTTTCACCCCTCCACTTT. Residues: CASSQTGAFSPLHF.

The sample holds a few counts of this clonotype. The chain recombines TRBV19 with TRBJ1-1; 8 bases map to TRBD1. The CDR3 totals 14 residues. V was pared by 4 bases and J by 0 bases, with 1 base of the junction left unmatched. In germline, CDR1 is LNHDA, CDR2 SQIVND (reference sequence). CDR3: CASSTDRVNTEAFF. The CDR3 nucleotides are TGTGCCAGTAGTACGGACAGGGTGAACACTGAAGCTTTCTTT.

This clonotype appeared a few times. The CDR3 nucleotides are TGCGCCAGCAGCCAAGATAGAAACACCGGGGAGCTGTTTTTT. Protein: CASSQDRNTGELFF. The J gene is TRBJ2-2, the V gene TRBV4-1; D unclear. With 0 bases removed from V and 2 bases from J, the gap between germline ends came to 4 bases. CDR1 and CDR2 from the germline V gene are MGHRA and YSYEKL. The CDR3 covers 14 residues.

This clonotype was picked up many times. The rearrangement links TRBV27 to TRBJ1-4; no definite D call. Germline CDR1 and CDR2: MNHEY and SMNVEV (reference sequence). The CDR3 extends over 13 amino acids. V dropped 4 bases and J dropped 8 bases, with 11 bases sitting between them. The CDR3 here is CASSYVNGEKLFF. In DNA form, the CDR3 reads TGTGCCAGCAGTTACGTCAACGGAGAAAAACTGTTTTTT.

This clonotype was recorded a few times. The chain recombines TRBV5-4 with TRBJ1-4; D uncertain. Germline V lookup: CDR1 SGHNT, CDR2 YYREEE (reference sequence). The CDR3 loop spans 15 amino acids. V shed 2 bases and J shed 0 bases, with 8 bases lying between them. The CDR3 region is CASSLSGATNEKLFF. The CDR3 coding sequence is TGTGCCAGCAGCTTATCTGGTGCAACTAATGAAAAACTGTTTTTT.

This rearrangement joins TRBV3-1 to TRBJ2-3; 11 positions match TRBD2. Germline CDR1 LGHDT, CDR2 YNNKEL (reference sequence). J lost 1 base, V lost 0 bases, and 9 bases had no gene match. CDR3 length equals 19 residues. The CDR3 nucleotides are TGTGCCAGCAGCCAAGATCTCCTAGCGGGAGGAATCGGCACAGATACGCAGTATTTT. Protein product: CASSQDLLAGGIGTDTQYF.

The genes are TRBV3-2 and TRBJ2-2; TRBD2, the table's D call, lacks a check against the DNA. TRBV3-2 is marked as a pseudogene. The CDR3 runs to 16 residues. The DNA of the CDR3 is TGTGCCAGCAACAAGGGACTTCTCGCGAACACCGGGGAGCTGTTTTTT. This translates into CASNKGLLANTGELFF.

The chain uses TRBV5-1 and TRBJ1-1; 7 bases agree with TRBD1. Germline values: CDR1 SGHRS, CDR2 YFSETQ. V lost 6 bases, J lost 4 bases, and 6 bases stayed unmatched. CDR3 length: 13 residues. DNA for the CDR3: TGCGCCAGCAAACAGGGGACGACCACTGAAGCTTTCTTT. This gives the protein CASKQGTTTEAFF.

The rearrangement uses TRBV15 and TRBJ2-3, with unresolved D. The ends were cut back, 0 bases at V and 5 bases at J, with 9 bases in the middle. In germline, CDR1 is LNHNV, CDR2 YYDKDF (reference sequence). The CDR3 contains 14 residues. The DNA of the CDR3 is TGTGCCACCAGCAGAGAGCCACTCCAAGATACGCAGTATTTT. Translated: CATSREPLQDTQYF.

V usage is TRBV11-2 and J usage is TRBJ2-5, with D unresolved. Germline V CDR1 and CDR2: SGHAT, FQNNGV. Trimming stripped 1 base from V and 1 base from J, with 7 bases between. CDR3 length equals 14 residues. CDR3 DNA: TGTGCCAGCAGCTTAGTAGGGTTCCAAGAGACCCAGTACTTC. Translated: CASSLVGFQETQYF.

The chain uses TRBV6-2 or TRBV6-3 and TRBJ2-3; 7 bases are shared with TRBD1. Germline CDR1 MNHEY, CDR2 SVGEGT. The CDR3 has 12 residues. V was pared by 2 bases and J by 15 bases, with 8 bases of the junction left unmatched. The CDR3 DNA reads TGTGCCAGCAGTTACACGTCGGACAGGAACTATTTT. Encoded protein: CASSYTSDRNYF.

This CDR3 is CASSLAAGSNQPQHF. As DNA, the CDR3 is TGTGCCAGCAGCTTAGCGGCGGGATCTAATCAGCCCCAGCATTTT. The chain combines TRBV7-2 with TRBJ1-5, with no clear D. The length of the CDR3 is 15 residues. The germline gives CDR1 SGHTA, CDR2 FQGNSA. Trimming shortened V by 0 bases and J by 4 bases, and 10 bases separated the two germline ends.

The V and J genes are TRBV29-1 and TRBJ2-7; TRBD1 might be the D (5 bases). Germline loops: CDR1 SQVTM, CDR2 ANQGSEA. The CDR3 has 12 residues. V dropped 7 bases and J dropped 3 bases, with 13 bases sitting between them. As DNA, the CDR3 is TGCAGCGCCGAAGGCAGGGACTACGAGCAGTACTTC. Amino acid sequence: CSAEGRDYEQYF.

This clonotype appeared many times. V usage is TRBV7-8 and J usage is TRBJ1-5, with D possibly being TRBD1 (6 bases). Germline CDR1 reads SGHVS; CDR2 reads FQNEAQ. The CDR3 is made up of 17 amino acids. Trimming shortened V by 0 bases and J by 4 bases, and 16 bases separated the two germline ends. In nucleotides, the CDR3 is TGTGCCAGCAGCTTAGCGAGAGGGGGAGGCTTAAATCAGCCCCAGCATTTT. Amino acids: CASSLARGGGLNQPQHF.

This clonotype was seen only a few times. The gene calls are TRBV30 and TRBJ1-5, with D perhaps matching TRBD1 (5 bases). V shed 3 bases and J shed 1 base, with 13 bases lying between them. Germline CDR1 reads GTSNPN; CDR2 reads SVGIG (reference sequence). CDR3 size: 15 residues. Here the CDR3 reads CAWSSQDLSNQPQHF. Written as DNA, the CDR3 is TGTGCCTGGAGCTCACAGGACCTAAGCAATCAGCCCCAGCATTTT.

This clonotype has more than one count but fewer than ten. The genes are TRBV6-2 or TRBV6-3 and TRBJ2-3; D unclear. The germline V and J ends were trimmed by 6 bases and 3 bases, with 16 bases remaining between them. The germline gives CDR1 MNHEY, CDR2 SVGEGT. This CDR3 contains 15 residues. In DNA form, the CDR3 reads TGTGCCAGCAGCGCGGCCCAGTTTGGGACAGATACGCAGTATTTT. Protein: CASSAAQFGTDTQYF.

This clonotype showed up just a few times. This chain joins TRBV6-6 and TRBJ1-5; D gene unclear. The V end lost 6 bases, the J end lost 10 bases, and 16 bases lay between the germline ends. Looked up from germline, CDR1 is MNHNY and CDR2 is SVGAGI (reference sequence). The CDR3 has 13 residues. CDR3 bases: TGTGCCAGCAGGATAGACGAGGGAAGTCCCCAGCATTTT. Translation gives CASRIDEGSPQHF.

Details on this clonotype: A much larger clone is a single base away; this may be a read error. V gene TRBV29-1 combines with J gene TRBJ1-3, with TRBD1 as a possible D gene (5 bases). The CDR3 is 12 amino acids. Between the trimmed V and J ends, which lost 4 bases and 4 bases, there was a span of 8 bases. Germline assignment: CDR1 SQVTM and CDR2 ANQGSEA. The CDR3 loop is CSVARAGNTIYF. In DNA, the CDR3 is TGCAGCGTTGCCAGGGCCGGAAACACCATATATTTT.

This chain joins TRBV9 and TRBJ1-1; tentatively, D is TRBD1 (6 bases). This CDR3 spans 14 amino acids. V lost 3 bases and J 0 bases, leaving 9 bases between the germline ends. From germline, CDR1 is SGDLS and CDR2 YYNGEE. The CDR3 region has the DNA TGTGCCAGCAGCGCCAGGGGTATGAACACTGAAGCTTTCTTT. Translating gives CASSARGMNTEAFF.

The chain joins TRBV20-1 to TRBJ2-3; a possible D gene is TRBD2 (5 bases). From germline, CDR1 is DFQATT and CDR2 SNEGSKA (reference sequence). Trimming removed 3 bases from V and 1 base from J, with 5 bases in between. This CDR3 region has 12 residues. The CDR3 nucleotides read TGCAGTGCTAGCGGGGGCACAGATACGCAGTATTTT. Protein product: CSASGGTDTQYF.

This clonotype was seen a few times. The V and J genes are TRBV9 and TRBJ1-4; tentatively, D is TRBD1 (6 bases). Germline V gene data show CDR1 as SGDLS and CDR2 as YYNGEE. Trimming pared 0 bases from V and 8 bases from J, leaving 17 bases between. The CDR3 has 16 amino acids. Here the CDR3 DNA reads TGTGCCAGCAGCGTAGGTGAAGAAGGCAGGGGCGAAAAACTGTTTTTT. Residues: CASSVGEEGRGEKLFF.

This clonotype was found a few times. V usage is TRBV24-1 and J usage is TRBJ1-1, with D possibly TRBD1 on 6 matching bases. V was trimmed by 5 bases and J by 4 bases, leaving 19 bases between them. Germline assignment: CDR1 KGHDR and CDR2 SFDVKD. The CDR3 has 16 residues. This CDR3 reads CATSGLQGGLSTEAFF. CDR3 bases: TGTGCCACCAGTGGTCTACAGGGAGGCCTTAGCACTGAAGCTTTCTTT.

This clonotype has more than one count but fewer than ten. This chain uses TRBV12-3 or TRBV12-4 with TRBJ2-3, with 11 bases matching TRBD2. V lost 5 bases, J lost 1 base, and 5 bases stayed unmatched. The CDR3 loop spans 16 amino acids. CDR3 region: CASSRGLAGRTDTQYF. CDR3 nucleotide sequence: TGTGCCAGCAGTCGTGGACTAGCGGGTCGCACAGATACGCAGTATTTT.

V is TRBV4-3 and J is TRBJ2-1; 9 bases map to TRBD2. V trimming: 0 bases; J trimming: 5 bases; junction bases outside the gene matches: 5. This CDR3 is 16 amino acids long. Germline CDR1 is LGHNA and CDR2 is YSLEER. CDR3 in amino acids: CASSQETSGYDNEQFF. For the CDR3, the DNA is TGCGCCAGCAGCCAAGAAACTAGCGGGTACGACAATGAGCAGTTCTTC.